This is a list of T cell receptor beta chains from one sample in a study of cytomegalovirus exposure and HLA in healthy donors. Some clones are missing from TCRdb's copy, which holds only in-frame ones; the method was immunoSEQ multiplex PCR. The data show 85,000 to 90,000 clones, around 76% seen once. The specimen was PBMCs. The source of these receptors is a man between 25 and 39 years old in good health and CMV-seropositive. The CDR3 runs from the conserved cysteine through the conserved F or W. The D gene is left open where the match is weak. A row's size may be missing; if present it is once, few, many or a size class.

.	TRBD1	TRBV7-8	TRBJ2-1	CASSVGQVHEQFF	TGTGCCAGCAGCGTGGGACAGGTACATGAGCAGTTCTTC
.	.	TRBV6-1	TRBJ1-4	CASSEGRWSRGTNEKLFF	TGTGCCAGCAGTGAAGGCCGGTGGAGCAGGGGAACTAATGAAAAACTGTTTTTT
.	.	TRBV4-1	TRBJ1-2	CASSQEGGNYGYTF	TGCGCCAGCAGCCAAGAGGGGGGGAACTATGGCTACACCTTC
few	.	TRBV4-1	TRBJ1-3	CASSLTDSSGNTIYF	TGCGCCAGCAGCCTCACGGACAGCTCTGGAAACACCATATATTTT
few	TRBD2	TRBV4-1	TRBJ2-3	CASSQPRLNPSERGGADTQYF	TGCGCCAGCAGCCAACCTCGTTTGAATCCTAGTGAGCGGGGGGGTGCAGATACGCAGTATTTT
few	TRBD1	TRBV6-1	TRBJ1-2	CASRPGTGSYGYTF	TGTGCCAGCAGGCCCGGGACAGGGAGCTATGGCTACACCTTC
.	TRBD2	TRBV7-9	TRBJ2-5	CASSSRPLERGPPQETQYF	TGTGCCAGCAGCTCTAGGCCCCTGGAGCGGGGGCCCCCCCAAGAGACCCAGTACTTC
.	TRBD1	TRBV12-5	TRBJ1-6	CASGLNKWGDRGRAYNSPLHF	TGTGCTAGTGGTTTGAATAAATGGGGGGACAGGGGGCGCGCCTATAATTCACCCCTCCACTTT
.	TRBD1	TRBV27	TRBJ2-5	CASSPGTGGRETQYF	TGTGCCAGCAGCCCCGGGACAGGGGGCAGGGAGACCCAGTACTTC
.	TRBD1	TRBV30	TRBJ1-1	CAWKPGTGWTEAFF	TGTGCCTGGAAACCCGGGACAGGGTGGACTGAAGCTTTCTTT
.	.	TRBV5-4	TRBJ2-5	CASSPRTQYF	TGTGCCAGCAGCCCCCGGACCCAGTACTTC
.	TRBD2	TRBV5-1	TRBJ2-4	CASSPGTSEDIQYF	TGCGCCAGCAGCCCCGGGACTAGCGAGGACATTCAGTACTTC
.	TRBD1	TRBV5-6	TRBJ1-5	CASSTSRDRGRGQPQHF	TGTGCCAGCAGCACCAGCCGGGACAGGGGGCGCGGTCAGCCCCAGCATTTT
.	TRBD1	TRBV5-3	TRBJ2-7	CARSQYPLRTGEDYEQYF	TGTGCCAGAAGCCAATACCCCTTACGGACAGGGGAAGACTACGAGCAGTACTTC
.	.	TRBV7-2	TRBJ1-1	CASSLAGVSEAFF	TGTGCCAGCAGCTTAGCCGGGGTTTCTGAAGCTTTCTTT
.	TRBD1	TRBV5-1	TRBJ1-4	CASSRDSPNEKLFF	TGCGCCAGCAGTCGGGACAGCCCGAATGAAAAACTGTTTTTT
few	TRBD1	TRBV25-1	TRBJ1-1	CASSEYAGGNTEAFF	TGTGCCAGCAGTGAATATGCAGGGGGGAACACTGAAGCTTTCTTT
.	.	TRBV6-5	TRBJ1-5	CASSYLRNSNQPQHF	TGTGCCAGCAGTTACCTCAGGAATAGCAATCAGCCCCAGCATTTT
.	.	TRBV15	TRBJ1-6	CATNPAVSSGAPLHF	TGTGCCACCAACCCGGCCGTATCATCGGGGGCACCCCTCCACTTT
.	TRBD1	TRBV2	TRBJ2-1	CASRGDRAYNEQFF	TGTGCCAGCAGGGGGGACAGGGCCTACAATGAGCAGTTCTTC
.	.	TRBV28	TRBJ2-7	CASIPIGRGYEQYF	TGTGCCAGCATCCCGATCGGAAGGGGCTACGAGCAGTACTTC
.	TRBD1	TRBV7-2	TRBJ2-7	CASSLFRTGDSSSYEQYF	TGTGCCAGCAGCTTATTTCGGACAGGGGACTCGTCCTCCTACGAGCAGTACTTC
few	.	TRBV11-2	TRBJ1-5	CASSLPGQPQHF	TGTGCCAGCAGCTTACCAGGTCAGCCCCAGCATTTT
few	TRBD1	TRBV29-1	TRBJ1-1	CSARTGGITEAFF	TGCAGCGCCCGGACAGGGGGGATCACTGAAGCTTTCTTT
.	.	TRBV7-2	TRBJ2-1	CASSHLGWGGQTDNEQFF	TGTGCCAGCAGCCATCTCGGCTGGGGGGGACAAACGGACAATGAGCAGTTCTTC
.	.	TRBV5-1	TRBJ1-6	CASSLEPTSSYNSPLHF	TGCGCCAGCAGCTTGGAGCCCACGAGCTCCTATAATTCACCCCTCCACTTT
.	.	TRBV2	TRBJ2-7	CASRGGREQYF	TGTGCCAGCCGTGGGGGGCGGGAGCAGTACTTC
.	.	TRBV10-3	TRBJ1-3	CAIRDSSGNTIYF	TGTGCCATCAGGGACAGCTCTGGAAACACCATATATTTT
.	TRBD1	TRBV27	TRBJ1-6	CASSFSDRENSPLHF	TGTGCCAGCAGTTTCTCCGACAGGGAGAATTCACCCCTCCACTTT
.	TRBD2	TRBV4-2	TRBJ2-2	CASSPTGTSPAGELFF	TGTGCCAGCAGCCCCACCGGGACTAGCCCGGCGGGGGAGCTGTTTTTT
once	TRBD1	TRBV7-9	TRBJ2-7	CASSRTGTGGYEQYF	TGTGCCAGCAGCCGTACCGGGACAGGGGGCTACGAGCAGTACTTC
.	.	TRBV25-1	TRBJ2-3	CASSARQDLGTDTQYF	TGTGCCAGCAGTGCCAGACAGGACCTAGGCACAGATACGCAGTATTTT
.	TRBD1	TRBV28	TRBJ1-5	CASSLGRGNQPQHF	TGTGCCAGCAGTTTAGGCAGGGGGAATCAGCCCCAGCATTTT
.	.	TRBV7-3	TRBJ1-6	CASSLIPGSPLHF	TGTGCCAGCAGCTTAATACCCGGTTCACCCCTCCACTTT
.	.	TRBV5-1	TRBJ2-1	CASSLADSGDYNEQFF	TGCGCCAGCAGCTTGGCCGATTCAGGGGACTACAATGAGCAGTTCTTC
.	.	TRBV7-9	TRBJ2-1	CASSHWGDSYNEQFF	TGTGCCAGCAGCCACTGGGGGGACTCCTACAATGAGCAGTTCTTC
.	.	TRBV7-6	TRBJ2-7	CASSLAPESSYEQYF	TGTGCCAGCAGCTTGGCTCCGGAGAGCTCCTACGAGCAGTACTTC
few	.	TRBV10-3	TRBJ1-2	CAISEGASNYGYTF	TGTGCCATCAGTGAGGGAGCAAGTAACTATGGCTACACCTTC
.	.	TRBV6-6	TRBJ1-6	CASSPLRDSPLHF	TGTGCCAGCAGCCCTCTCAGGGATTCACCCCTCCACTTT
few	TRBD1	TRBV6-5	TRBJ2-2	CASSPGQGGGGELFF	TGTGCCAGCAGTCCCGGACAGGGAGGTGGCGGGGAGCTGTTTTTT
.	.	TRBV28	TRBJ1-2	CASSSITGNYGYTF	TGTGCCAGCAGCTCAATCACAGGGAACTATGGCTACACCTTC
.	.	TRBV5-1	TRBJ2-7	CASSLGQAGSSYEQYF	TGCGCCAGCAGCTTGGGCCAGGCCGGGAGCTCCTACGAGCAGTACTTC
.	.	TRBV2	TRBJ1-1	CASREQGTEAFF	TGTGCCAGCAGGGAGCAGGGGACTGAAGCTTTCTTT
.	.	TRBV30	TRBJ2-2	CAWSFGAAPNTGELFF	TGTGCCTGGAGTTTTGGGGCAGCACCGAACACCGGGGAGCTGTTTTTT
.	.	TRBV30	TRBJ1-4	CAWSLTAGNEKLFF	TGTGCCTGGAGTCTAACGGCAGGGAATGAAAAACTGTTTTTT
.	.	TRBV30	TRBJ1-4	CAWSGIKEKLFF	TGTGCCTGGTCCGGGATTAAGGAAAAACTGTTTTTT
.	.	TRBV9	TRBJ2-1	CASSRLSNEQFF	TGTGCCAGCTCTAGGCTCTCCAATGAGCAGTTCTTC
.	.	TRBV18	TRBJ1-2	CASSPASGQRNGYTF	TGTGCCAGCTCACCAGCTTCGGGACAACGTAATGGCTACACCTTC
.	.	TRBV6-5	TRBJ1-2	CASSLFGPKNGYTF	TGTGCCAGCAGCCTCTTTGGGCCGAAAAATGGCTACACCTTC
.	TRBD1	TRBV7-3	TRBJ1-2	CASSYTGTEPF	TGTGCCAGCAGCTATACCGGGACAGAACCCTTC
.	TRBD1	TRBV11-2	TRBJ2-5	CASSSPRTGGPQETQYF	TGTGCCAGCAGCTCACCTAGGACAGGGGGACCCCAAGAGACCCAGTACTTC
.	.	TRBV11-2	TRBJ2-7	CASSLDPGYEQYF	TGTGCCAGCAGCTTAGATCCCGGCTACGAGCAGTACTTC
few	.	TRBV18	TRBJ2-7	CASSPYSSYEQYF	TGTGCCAGCTCACCCTACAGCTCCTACGAGCAGTACTTC
.	TRBD1	TRBV13	TRBJ1-2	CASSADRVEDGYTF	TGTGCCAGCAGCGCCGACAGGGTGGAGGATGGCTACACCTTC
.	TRBD1	TRBV6-5	TRBJ2-7	CASSYSRGGAYEQYF	TGTGCCAGCAGTTACTCGAGAGGGGGCGCCTACGAGCAGTACTTC